This TCR beta chain appears in the sequencing data of a study of T cell repertoires in ileal Crohn's disease. From germline, CDR1 is SQVTM and CDR2 ANQGSEA. The J segment lost 6 bases and the V segment lost 6 bases, leaving 4 bases of the junction unmatched. The CDR3 sequence is 13 residues long. Here immunoSEQ multiplex PCR was the method, and the copy in TCRdb shows in-frame clones only, minus some. The data contain about 4,500 clones, under 75% of them singletons. The sequence was obtained from an adult with Crohn's disease. V is TRBV29-1 and J is TRBJ2-2; 10 bases are shared with TRBD1. The sequencing input was ileal tissue. CDR3 sequence: CSVSGTGAGELFF. The CDR3 region has the DNA TGCAGCGTGTCCGGGACAGGGGCCGGGGAGCTGTTTTTT.